This entry is about one T cell receptor (beta chain). These data are taken from a study of CD8 T cells in Susac syndrome. As judged by recently defined diagnostic criteria, patients with Susac syndrome had definite or probable disease. The RNA input was about 0.5 to 1 ug, and it was reverse transcribed with random hexamers. TCRdb independently ran MiXCR on the immunoSEQ multiplex PCR reads; one entry per CDR3 protein. The table lists some 140,000 distinct CDR3 sequences, roughly 94% of them singletons. V was pared by 5 bases and J by 0 bases, with 12 bases of the junction left unmatched. CDR3 length equals 16 residues. Germline V CDR1 and CDR2: DFQATT, SNEGSKA (reference sequence).

This sequence was found in a human donor with Susac syndrome. This rearrangement joins TRBV20-1 to TRBJ1-1; 7 nucleotides agree with TRBD1. Input material: CD8+ T cells from PBMCs. CDR3 in amino acids: CSAGGVGQDMNTEAFF. CDR3 DNA: TGCAGTGCTGGAGGGGTTGGACAGGACATGAACACTGAAGCTTTCTTT.